A selection of T cell receptor beta chains follows, all from one sample in a study of blood T cell repertoires in COVID-19. Here immunoSEQ multiplex PCR was the method, and the copy in TCRdb shows in-frame clones only, minus some. The sample yields roughly 460,000 clones, about 90% seen once. Sequenced input: peripheral blood. The receptors stem from a man younger than 35 with COVID-19, enrolled during active disease. The CDR3 runs from the conserved cysteine through the conserved F or W. D genes are given only for firm matches. Clone sizes are given selectively: once, few, many, or a class where the clone is expanded.

clone_size,j_call,v_call,d_call,cdr3_aa,cdr3_nt
once,TRBJ1-1,TRBV19,-,CASTAEFGAFF,TGTGCCAGTACCGCCGAGTTCGGAGCTTTCTTT
-,TRBJ2-1,TRBV7-9,-,CASSYQGKDEQFF,TGTGCCAGCAGCTACCAGGGGAAGGATGAGCAGTTCTTC
-,TRBJ1-1,TRBV5-1,-,CASSLIPPDTEAFF,TGCGCCAGCAGCTTGATACCTCCGGACACTGAAGCTTTCTTT
-,TRBJ1-6,TRBV6-1,-,CASSEAQGHYNSPLHF,TGTGCCAGCAGTGAAGCGCAAGGACATTATAATTCACCCCTCCACTTT
-,TRBJ2-1,TRBV27,TRBD2,CASKRAAAGGQYEQFF,TGTGCCAGCAAGCGAGCGGCAGCGGGGGGGCAGTATGAGCAGTTCTTC
-,TRBJ2-1,TRBV7-3,-,CASSLKGGGGSNEQFF,TGTGCCAGCAGCTTAAAGGGCGGAGGGGGCTCCAATGAGCAGTTCTTC
-,TRBJ1-6,TRBV19,-,CASPPQANSPLHF,TGTGCCAGTCCACCACAGGCGAATTCACCCCTCCACTTT
-,TRBJ1-3,TRBV5-4,-,CASSSPRSPIYF,TGTGCCAGCAGCTCACCCAGGTCCCCCATATATTTT
-,TRBJ2-1,TRBV27,TRBD2,CASSSGLAGISMDEQFF,TGTGCCAGCAGTTCTGGACTAGCGGGAATTTCTATGGATGAGCAGTTCTTC
-,TRBJ1-2,TRBV27,TRBD1,CASSKQGAGGYTF,TGTGCCAGCAGTAAACAGGGGGCGGGTGGCTACACCTTC
once,TRBJ2-7,TRBV3-1/TRBV3-2,TRBD2,CASSQDPTAGTYEQYF,TGTGCCAGCAGCCAAGATCCCACAGCGGGAACCTACGAGCAGTACTTC
-,TRBJ1-3,TRBV6-5,-,CASDADSGNTIYF,TGTGCCAGCGACGCGGATAGTGGAAACACCATATATTTT
-,TRBJ2-3,TRBV4-1,TRBD2,CASSQEVAGGPGTDTQYF,TGCGCCAGCAGCCAAGAGGTAGCGGGAGGGCCTGGGACAGATACGCAGTATTTT
-,TRBJ2-1,TRBV6-1,-,CASSVGIFGAGRNEQFF,TGTGCCAGCAGTGTGGGTATATTTGGGGCAGGGCGCAATGAGCAGTTCTTC
once,TRBJ2-7,TRBV4-1,TRBD1,CASSRGDRGAEQYF,TGCGCCAGCAGCCGTGGAGACAGGGGAGCCGAGCAGTACTTC
-,TRBJ1-2,TRBV30,-,CASWTVTMGYTF,TGTGCCAGCTGGACGGTGACTATGGGCTACACCTTC
-,TRBJ1-1,TRBV29-1,-,CSVRGSAEAFF,TGCAGCGTTCGGGGTTCCGCTGAAGCTTTCTTT
-,TRBJ2-1,TRBV11-3,-,CASSLRGGDEQFF,TGTGCCAGCAGCTTGCGGGGTGGGGATGAGCAGTTCTTC
-,TRBJ2-3,TRBV30,-,CAWSKRSTDTQYF,TGTGCCTGGAGCAAGCGAAGCACAGATACGCAGTATTTT
-,TRBJ2-6,TRBV19,-,CASSTSRVPGANVLTF,TGTGCCAGTAGTACCTCCAGGGTCCCTGGGGCCAACGTCCTGACTTTC
-,TRBJ2-3,TRBV5-6,-,CASSFSSTDTQYF,TGTGCCAGCAGCTTTTCGAGCACAGATACGCAGTATTTT
-,TRBJ1-5,TRBV4-1,-,CASSQTSREGIQPQHF,TGCGCCAGCAGCCAAACGAGCAGGGAAGGTATTCAGCCCCAGCATTTT
-,TRBJ2-1,TRBV29-1,TRBD2,CSLGLAGPQSSYNEQFF,TGCAGTCTGGGGCTAGCGGGCCCCCAAAGCTCCTACAATGAGCAGTTCTTC
-,TRBJ2-5,TRBV4-1,-,CASSQLGAPRETQYF,TGCGCCAGCAGCCAATTGGGGGCGCCTCGGGAGACCCAGTACTTC
-,TRBJ2-3,TRBV7-9,-,CASSLSGVSTDTQYF,TGTGCCAGCAGCTTATCGGGGGTGAGCACAGATACGCAGTATTTT
few,TRBJ2-7,TRBV6-5,TRBD1,CASSRPGGHEQYF,TGTGCCAGCAGTCGCCCAGGGGGCCACGAGCAGTACTTC
-,TRBJ2-7,TRBV2,-,CATWRGGPPSF,TGTGCCACTTGGAGGGGGGGCCCACCCTCTTTC
-,TRBJ2-7,TRBV19,TRBD2,CPQRRGGYEQYF,TGTCCCCAGCGGCGGGGGGGATACGAGCAGTACTTC
few,TRBJ2-2,TRBV5-1,TRBD2,CASSPGRGGLAVSGELFF,TGCGCCAGCAGCCCGGGCAGGGGTGGACTAGCAGTAAGCGGGGAGCTGTTTTTT
-,TRBJ2-5,TRBV11-3,TRBD2,CASSNPWGLAGETQYF,TGTGCCAGCAGCAACCCATGGGGACTAGCAGGAGAGACCCAGTACTTC